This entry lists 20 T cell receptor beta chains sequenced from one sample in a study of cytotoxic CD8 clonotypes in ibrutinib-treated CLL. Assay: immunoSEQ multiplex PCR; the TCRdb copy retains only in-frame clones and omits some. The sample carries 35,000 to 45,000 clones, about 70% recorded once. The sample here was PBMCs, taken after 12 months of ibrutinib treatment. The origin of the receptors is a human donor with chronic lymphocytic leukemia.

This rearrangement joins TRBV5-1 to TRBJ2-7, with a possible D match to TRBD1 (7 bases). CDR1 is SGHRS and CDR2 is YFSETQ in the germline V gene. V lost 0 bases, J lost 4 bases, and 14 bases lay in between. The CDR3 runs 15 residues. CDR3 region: CASSLAGAGGYEQYF. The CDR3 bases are TGCGCCAGCAGCTTGGCCGGGGCAGGGGGGTACGAGCAGTACTTC.

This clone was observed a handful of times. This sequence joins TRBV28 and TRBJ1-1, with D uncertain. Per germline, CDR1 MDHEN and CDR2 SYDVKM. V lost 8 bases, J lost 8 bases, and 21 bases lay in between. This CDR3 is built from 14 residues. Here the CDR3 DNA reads TGTGCCAGCGTAAGGGATTCCAAAGCAGTAGAAGCTTTCTTT. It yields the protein CASVRDSKAVEAFF. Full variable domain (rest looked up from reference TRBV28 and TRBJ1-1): DVKVTQSSRYLVKRTGEKVFLECVQDMDHENMFWYRQDPGLGLRLIYFSYDVKMKEKGDIPEGYSVSREKKERFSLILESASTNQTSMYLCASVRDSKAVEAFFGQGTRLTVV.

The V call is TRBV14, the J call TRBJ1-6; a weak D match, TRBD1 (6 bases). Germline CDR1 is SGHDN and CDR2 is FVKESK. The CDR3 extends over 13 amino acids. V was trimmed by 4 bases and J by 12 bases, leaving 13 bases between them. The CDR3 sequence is CASSLGQFLPLHF. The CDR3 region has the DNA TGTGCCAGCAGCCTCGGACAGTTTCTACCCCTCCACTTT. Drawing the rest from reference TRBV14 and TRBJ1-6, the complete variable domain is EAGVTQFPSHSVIEKGQTVTLRCDPISGHDNLYWYRRVMGKEIKFLLHFVKESKQDESGMPNNRFLAERTGGTYSTLKVQPAELEDSGVYFCASSLGQFLPLHFGNGTRLTVT.

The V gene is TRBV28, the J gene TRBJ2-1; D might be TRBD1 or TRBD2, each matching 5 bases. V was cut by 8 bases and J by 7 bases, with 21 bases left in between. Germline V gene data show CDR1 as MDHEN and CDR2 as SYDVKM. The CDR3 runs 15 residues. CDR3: CASATGATGTNEQFF. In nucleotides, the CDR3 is TGTGCCAGCGCCACCGGGGCGACTGGAACGAATGAGCAGTTCTTC.

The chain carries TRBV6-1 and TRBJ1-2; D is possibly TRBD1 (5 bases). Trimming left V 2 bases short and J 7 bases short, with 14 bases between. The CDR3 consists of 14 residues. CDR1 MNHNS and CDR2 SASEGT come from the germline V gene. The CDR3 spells CASSESMAGRGYTF. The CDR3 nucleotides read TGTGCCAGCAGTGAATCGATGGCGGGACGTGGCTACACCTTC.

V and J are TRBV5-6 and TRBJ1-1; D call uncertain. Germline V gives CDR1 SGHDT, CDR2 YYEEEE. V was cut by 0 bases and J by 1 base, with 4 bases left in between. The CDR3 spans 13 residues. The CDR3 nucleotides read TGTGCCAGCAGCTTGGACGAGAACACTGAAGCTTTCTTT. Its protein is CASSLDENTEAFF.

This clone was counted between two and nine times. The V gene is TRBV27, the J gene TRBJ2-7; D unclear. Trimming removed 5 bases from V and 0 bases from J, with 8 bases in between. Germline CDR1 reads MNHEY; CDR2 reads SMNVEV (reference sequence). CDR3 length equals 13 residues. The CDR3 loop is CASSLTSSYEQYF. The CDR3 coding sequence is TGTGCCAGCAGTCTTACGAGCTCCTACGAGCAGTACTTC.

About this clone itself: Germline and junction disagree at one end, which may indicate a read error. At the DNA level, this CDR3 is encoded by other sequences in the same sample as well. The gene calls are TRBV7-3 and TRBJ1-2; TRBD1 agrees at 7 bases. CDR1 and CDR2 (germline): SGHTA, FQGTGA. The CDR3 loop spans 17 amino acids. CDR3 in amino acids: CASSPGGGAGSAYGYTF. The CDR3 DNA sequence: TGCGCCAGCAGCCCAGGGGGGGGCGCAGGATCCGCCTATGGCTACACCTTC.

The DNA of the CDR3 is TGTGCCAGCAGTCCACTAGCGGGAGTTAGCACCGGGGAGCTGTTTTTT. Protein: CASSPLAGVSTGELFF. The rearrangement links TRBV6-4 to TRBJ2-2, with 11 positions matching TRBD2. The CDR3 sequence is 16 residues long. The junction had 6 bases not matched to a gene; V was cut back by 5 bases and J by 4 bases. Germline V gene data show CDR1 as MRHNA and CDR2 as SNTAGT.

In DNA, the CDR3 is TGTGCCAGCGGCCGGAGTATCGGGTCCTACGAGCAGTACTTC. It is translated as CASGRSIGSYEQYF. The rearrangement joins TRBV5-6 to TRBJ2-7, with unresolved D. The V gene's germline CDR1 is SGHDT and CDR2 YYEEEE. The CDR3 loop spans 14 amino acids. With 7 bases removed from V and 1 base from J, the gap between germline ends came to 15 bases.

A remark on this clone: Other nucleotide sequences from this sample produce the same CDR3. The CDR3 loop is CAISESGNYGYTF. The CDR3 nucleotides are TGTGCCATCAGTGAGTCTGGGAACTATGGCTACACCTTC. The chain combines TRBV10-3 with TRBJ1-2, with D unclear. V shed 0 bases and J shed 2 bases, with 4 bases lying between them. This CDR3 spans 13 amino acids. Germline CDR1 is ENHRY and CDR2 is SYGVKD.

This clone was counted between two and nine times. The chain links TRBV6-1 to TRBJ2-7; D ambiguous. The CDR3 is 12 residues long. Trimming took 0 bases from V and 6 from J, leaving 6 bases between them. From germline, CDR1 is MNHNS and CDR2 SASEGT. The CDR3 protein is CASSEAWREQYF. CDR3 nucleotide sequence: TGTGCCAGCAGTGAAGCTTGGCGCGAGCAGTACTTC.

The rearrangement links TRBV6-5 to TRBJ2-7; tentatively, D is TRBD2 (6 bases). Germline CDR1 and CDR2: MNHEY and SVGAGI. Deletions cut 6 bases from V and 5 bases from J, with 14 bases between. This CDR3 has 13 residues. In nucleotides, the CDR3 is TGTGCCAGCAGAACCGGGACTTCCAACGAGCAGTACTTC. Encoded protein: CASRTGTSNEQYF.

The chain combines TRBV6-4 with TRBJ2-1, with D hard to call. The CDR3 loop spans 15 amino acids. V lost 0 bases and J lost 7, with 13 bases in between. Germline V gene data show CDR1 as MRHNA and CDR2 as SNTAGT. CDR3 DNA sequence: TGTGCCAGCAGTGACTCGGGGAAGCCGGCGAATGAGCAGTTCTTC. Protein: CASSDSGKPANEQFF.

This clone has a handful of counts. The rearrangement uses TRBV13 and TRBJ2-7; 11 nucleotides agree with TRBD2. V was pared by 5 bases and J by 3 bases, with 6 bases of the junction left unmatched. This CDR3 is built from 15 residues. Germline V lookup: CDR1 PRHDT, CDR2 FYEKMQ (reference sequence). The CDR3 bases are TGTGCCAGCAGCCTGGGACTAGCGGACATCTACGAGCAGTACTTC. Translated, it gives CASSLGLADIYEQYF.

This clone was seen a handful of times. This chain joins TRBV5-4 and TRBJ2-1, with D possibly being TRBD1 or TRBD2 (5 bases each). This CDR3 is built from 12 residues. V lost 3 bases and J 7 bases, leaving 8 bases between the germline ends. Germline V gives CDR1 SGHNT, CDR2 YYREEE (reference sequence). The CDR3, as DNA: TGTGCCAGCAGCTGGGACCAGAATGAGCAGTTCTTC. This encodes CASSWDQNEQFF.

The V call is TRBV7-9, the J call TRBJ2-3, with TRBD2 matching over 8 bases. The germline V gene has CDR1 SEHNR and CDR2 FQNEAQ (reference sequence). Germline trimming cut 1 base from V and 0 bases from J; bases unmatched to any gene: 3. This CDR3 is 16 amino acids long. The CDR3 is CASSLVSGTSTDTQYF. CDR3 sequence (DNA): TGTGCCAGCAGCTTAGTTAGCGGGACTAGCACAGATACGCAGTATTTT.

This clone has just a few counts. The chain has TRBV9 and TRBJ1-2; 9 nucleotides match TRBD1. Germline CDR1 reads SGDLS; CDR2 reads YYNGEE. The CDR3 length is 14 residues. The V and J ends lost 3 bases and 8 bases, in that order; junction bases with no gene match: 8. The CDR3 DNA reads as TGTGCCAGCAGCGACCGGGACAGGGTACTCGGCTACACCTTC. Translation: CASSDRDRVLGYTF.

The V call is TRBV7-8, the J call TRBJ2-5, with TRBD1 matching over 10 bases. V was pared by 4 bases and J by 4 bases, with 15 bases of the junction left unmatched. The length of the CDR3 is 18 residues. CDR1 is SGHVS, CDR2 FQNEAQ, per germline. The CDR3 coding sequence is TGTGCCAGCAGCTCCCGGGACAGGGGACGACGAGAGCGAGAGACCCAGTACTTC. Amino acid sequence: CASSSRDRGRRERETQYF.

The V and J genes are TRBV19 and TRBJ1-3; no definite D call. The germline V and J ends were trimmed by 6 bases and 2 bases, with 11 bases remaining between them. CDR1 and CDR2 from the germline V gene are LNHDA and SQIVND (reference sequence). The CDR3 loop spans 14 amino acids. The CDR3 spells CASRHRAPGNTIYF. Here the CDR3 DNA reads TGTGCCAGTAGACACCGAGCCCCTGGAAACACCATATATTTT.